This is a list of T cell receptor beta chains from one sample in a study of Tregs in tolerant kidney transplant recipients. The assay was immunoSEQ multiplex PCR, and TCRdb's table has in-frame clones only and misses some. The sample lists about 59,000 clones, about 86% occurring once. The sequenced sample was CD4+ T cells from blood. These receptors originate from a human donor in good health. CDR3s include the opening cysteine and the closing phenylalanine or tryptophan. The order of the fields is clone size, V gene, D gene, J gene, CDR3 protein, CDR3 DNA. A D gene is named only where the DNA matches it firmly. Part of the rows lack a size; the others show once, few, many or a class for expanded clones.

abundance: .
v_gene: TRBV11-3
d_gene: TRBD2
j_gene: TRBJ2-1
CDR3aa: CASRWLAGGDEQFF
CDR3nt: TGTGCCAGCAGATGGCTAGCGGGGGGCGATGAGCAGTTCTTC

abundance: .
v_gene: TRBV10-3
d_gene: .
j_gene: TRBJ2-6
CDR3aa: CAISETTGANVLTF
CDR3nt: TGTGCCATCAGTGAGACGACAGGGGCCAACGTCCTGACTTTC

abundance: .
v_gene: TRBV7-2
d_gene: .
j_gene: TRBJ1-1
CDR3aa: CASSLSRDNTEAFF
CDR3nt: TGTGCCAGCAGCTTATCCCGGGACAACACTGAAGCTTTCTTT

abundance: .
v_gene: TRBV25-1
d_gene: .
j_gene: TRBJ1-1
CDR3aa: CATRDAAGITEAFF
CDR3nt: TGTGCCACCAGGGACGCAGCCGGAATCACTGAAGCTTTCTTT

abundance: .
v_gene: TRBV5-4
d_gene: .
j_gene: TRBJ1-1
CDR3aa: CASSLAGPRNTEAFF
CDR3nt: TGTGCCAGCAGCTTGGCCGGGCCTAGGAACACTGAAGCTTTCTTT

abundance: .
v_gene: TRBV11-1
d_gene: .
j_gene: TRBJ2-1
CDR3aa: CASSKDVRHEQFF
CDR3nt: TGTGCCAGCAGTAAGGACGTCCGCCATGAGCAGTTCTTC

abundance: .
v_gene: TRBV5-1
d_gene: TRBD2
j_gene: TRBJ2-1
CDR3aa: CASSLGLAGNNEQFF
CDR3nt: TGCGCCAGCAGCTTGGGGCTAGCGGGGAACAATGAGCAGTTCTTC

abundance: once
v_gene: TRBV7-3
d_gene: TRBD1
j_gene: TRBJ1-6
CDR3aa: CASSFNRGGNSPLHF
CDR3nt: TGTGCCAGCAGCTTCAACAGGGGTGGTAATTCACCCCTCCACTTT

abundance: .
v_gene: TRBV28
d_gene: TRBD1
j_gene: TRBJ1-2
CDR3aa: CASRTGGRGYTF
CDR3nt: TGTGCCAGCAGAACAGGGGGCCGGGGCTACACCTTC

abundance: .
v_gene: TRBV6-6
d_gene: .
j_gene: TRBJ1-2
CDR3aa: CATPHNYGYTF
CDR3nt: TGTGCCACCCCCCATAACTATGGCTACACCTTC

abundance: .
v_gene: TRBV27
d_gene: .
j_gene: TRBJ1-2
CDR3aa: CASSLGGLRGYTF
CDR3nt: TGTGCCAGCAGTTTGGGAGGGCTCCGTGGCTACACCTTC

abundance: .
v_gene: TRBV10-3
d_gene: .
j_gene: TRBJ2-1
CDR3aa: CAISDPNEGSRVYNEQFF
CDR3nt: TGTGCCATCAGTGATCCTAACGAGGGGTCCAGGGTCTACAATGAGCAGTTCTTC

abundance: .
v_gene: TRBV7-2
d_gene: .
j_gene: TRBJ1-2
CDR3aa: CASSSRAGIYGYTF
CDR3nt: TGTGCCAGCAGCTCCCGAGCAGGAATCTATGGCTACACCTTC

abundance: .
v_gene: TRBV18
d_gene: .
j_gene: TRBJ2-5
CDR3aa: CASSPPSVQETQYF
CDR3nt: TGTGCCAGCTCACCACCTAGCGTCCAAGAGACCCAGTACTTC

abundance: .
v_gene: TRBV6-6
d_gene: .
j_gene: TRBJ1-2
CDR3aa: CASTPGNRGGYTF
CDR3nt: TGTGCCAGCACCCCTGGCAATAGGGGCGGCTACACCTTC

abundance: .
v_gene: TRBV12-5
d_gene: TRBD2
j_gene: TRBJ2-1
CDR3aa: CASGLRGTSGRSEQFF
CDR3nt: TGTGCTAGTGGTTTGAGGGGGACTAGCGGGAGGAGCGAGCAGTTCTTC

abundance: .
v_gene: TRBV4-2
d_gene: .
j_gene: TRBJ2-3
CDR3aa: CASSPKVGKAGTDTQYF
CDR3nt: TGTGCCAGCAGCCCTAAGGTAGGCAAAGCGGGCACAGATACGCAGTATTTT

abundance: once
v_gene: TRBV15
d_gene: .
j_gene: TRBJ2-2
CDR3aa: CATSRGQVNTGELFF
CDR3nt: TGTGCCACCAGCAGAGGACAAGTGAACACCGGGGAGCTGTTTTTT

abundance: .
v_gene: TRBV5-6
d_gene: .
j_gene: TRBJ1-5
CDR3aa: CASSLQGPGAQHF
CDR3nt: TGTGCCAGCAGCTTGCAGGGACCTGGGGCCCAGCATTTT

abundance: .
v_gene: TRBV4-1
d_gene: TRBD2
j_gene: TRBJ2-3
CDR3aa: CASSQLARGVTDTQYF
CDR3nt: TGCGCCAGCAGCCAATTAGCGCGGGGGGTCACAGATACGCAGTATTTT

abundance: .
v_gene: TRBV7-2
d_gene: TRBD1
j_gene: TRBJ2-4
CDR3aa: CASSLGILQGAAKNIQYF
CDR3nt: TGTGCCAGCAGCTTAGGGATCTTACAGGGGGCGGCCAAAAACATTCAGTACTTC

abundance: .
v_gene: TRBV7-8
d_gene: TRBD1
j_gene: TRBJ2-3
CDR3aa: CASSLAPKGAQVRDTQYF
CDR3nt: TGTGCCAGCAGCTTAGCGCCCAAGGGGGCGCAGGTTAGAGATACGCAGTATTTT

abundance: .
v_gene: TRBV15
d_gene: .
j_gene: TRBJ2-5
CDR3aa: CATSPRDWGKTQYF
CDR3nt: TGTGCCACCAGCCCCCGTGACTGGGGGAAGACCCAGTACTTC

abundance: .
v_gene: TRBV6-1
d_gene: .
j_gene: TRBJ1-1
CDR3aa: CASTSGTANTEAFF
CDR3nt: TGTGCCAGTACCTCCGGGACGGCGAACACTGAAGCTTTCTTT

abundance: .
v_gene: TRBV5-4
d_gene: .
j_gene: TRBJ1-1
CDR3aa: CASSRQDTEAFF
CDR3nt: TGTGCCAGCAGCCGACAGGACACTGAAGCTTTCTTT

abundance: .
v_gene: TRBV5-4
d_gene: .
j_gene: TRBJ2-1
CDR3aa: CASSLQGRNEQFF
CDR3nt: TGTGCCAGCAGCTTGCAGGGGAGGAATGAGCAGTTCTTC

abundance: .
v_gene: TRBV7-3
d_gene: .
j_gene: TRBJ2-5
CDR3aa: CASSLAGGTQYF
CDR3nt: TGTGCCAGCAGCTTGGCCGGGGGGACCCAGTACTTC

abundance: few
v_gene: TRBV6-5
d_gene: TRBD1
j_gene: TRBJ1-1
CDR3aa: CASTRTGEVRAFF
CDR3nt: TGTGCCAGCACCCGGACAGGGGAGGTTCGAGCTTTCTTT

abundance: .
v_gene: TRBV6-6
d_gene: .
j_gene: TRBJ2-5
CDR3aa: CASMGEGLKEKAQYF
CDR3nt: TGTGCCAGCATGGGGGAAGGATTAAAAGAGAAGGCCCAGTACTTC

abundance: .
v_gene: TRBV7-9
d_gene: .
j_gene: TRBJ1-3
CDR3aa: CASSPGVGESSGNTIYF
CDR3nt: TGTGCCAGCAGCCCCGGGGTCGGGGAGAGCTCTGGAAACACCATATATTTT

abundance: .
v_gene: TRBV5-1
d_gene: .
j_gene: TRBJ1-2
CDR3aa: CASSLLTPNYGYTF
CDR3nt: TGCGCCAGCAGCTTGTTAACCCCGAACTATGGCTACACCTTC

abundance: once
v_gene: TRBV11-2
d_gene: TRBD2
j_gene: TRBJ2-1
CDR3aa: CASSGLAGANEQFF
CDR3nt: TGTGCCAGCAGCGGACTAGCGGGGGCCAATGAGCAGTTCTTC

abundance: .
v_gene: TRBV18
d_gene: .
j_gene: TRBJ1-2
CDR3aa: CASSPEDYGYTF
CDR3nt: TGTGCCAGCTCACCAGAGGACTATGGCTACACCTTC

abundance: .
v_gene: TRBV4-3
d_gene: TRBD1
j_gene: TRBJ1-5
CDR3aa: CASSSYRGSDQPQHF
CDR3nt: TGCGCCAGCAGCTCCTACAGGGGGTCGGATCAGCCCCAGCATTTT

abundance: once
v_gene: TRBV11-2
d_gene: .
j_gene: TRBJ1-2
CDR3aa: CASSLAGVGGYTF
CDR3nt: TGTGCCAGCAGCTTAGCTGGAGTCGGTGGCTACACCTTC

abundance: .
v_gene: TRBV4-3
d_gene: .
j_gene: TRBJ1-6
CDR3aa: CASSQDLNSPLHF
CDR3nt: TGCGCCAGCAGCCAAGATTTGAATTCACCCCTCCACTTT